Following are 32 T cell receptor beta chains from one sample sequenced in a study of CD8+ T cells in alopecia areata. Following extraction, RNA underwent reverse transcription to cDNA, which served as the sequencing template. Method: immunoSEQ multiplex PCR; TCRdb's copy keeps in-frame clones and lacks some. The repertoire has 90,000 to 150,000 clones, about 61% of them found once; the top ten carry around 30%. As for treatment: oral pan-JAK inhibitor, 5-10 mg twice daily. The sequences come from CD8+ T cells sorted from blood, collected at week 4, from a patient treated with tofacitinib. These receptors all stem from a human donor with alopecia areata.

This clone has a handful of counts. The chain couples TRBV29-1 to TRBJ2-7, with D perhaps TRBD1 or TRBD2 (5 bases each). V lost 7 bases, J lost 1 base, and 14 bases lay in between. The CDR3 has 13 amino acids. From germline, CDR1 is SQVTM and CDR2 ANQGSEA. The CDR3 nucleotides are TGCAGCGCCAGGGACGGCTTATCCTACGAGCAGTACTTC. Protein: CSARDGLSYEQYF.

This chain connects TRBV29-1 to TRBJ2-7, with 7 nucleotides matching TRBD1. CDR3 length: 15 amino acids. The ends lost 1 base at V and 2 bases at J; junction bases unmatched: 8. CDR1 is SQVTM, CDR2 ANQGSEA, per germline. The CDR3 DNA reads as TGCAGCGTTGAAGGGGCCCCGGGACAGACCTACGAGCAGTACTTC. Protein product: CSVEGAPGQTYEQYF.

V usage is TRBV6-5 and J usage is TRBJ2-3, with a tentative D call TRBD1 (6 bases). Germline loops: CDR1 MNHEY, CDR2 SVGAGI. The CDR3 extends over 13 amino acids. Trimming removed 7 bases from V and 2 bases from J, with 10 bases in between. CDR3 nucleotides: TGTGCCAGCACCCAGGGGATCACAGATACGCAGTATTTT. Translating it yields CASTQGITDTQYF.

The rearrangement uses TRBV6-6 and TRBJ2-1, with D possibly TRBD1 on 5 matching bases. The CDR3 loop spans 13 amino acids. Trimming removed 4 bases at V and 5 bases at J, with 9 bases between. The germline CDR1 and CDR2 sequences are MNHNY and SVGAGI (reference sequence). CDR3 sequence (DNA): TGTGCCAGCAGTTTGGGGCACAACAATGAGCAGTTCTTC. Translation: CASSLGHNNEQFF.

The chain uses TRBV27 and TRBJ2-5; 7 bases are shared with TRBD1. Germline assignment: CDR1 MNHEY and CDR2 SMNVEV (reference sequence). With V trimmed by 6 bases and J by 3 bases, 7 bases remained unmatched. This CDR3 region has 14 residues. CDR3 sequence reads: CASSQTGTEETQYF. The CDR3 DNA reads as TGTGCCAGCAGCCAAACCGGGACAGAAGAGACCCAGTACTTC.

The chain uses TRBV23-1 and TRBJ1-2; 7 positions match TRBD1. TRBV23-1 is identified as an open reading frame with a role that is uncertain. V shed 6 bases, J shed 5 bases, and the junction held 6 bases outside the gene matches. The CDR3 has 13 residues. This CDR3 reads CASRTGVPYGYTF. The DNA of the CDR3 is TGCGCCAGCAGAACAGGGGTTCCGTATGGCTACACCTTC.

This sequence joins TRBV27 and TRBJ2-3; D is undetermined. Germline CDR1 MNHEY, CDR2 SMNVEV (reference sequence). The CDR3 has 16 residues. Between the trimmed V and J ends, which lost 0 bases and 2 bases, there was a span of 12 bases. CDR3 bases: TGTGCCAGCAGTTTATCGCCATATTCCCTCACAGATACGCAGTATTTT. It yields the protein CASSLSPYSLTDTQYF.

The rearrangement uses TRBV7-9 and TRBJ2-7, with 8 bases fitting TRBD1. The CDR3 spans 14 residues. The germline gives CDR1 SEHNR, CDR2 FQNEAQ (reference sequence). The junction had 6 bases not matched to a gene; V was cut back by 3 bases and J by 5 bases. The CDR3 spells CASSLTGASHEQYF. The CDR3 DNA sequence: TGTGCCAGCAGCTTGACAGGGGCGTCTCACGAGCAGTACTTC.

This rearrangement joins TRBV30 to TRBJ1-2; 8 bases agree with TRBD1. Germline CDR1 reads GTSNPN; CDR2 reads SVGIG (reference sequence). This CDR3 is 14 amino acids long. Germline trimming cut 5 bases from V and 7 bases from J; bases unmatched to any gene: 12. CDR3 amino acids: CAWDYYRGEGGYTF. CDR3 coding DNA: TGTGCCTGGGATTATTACAGGGGGGAGGGTGGCTACACCTTC.

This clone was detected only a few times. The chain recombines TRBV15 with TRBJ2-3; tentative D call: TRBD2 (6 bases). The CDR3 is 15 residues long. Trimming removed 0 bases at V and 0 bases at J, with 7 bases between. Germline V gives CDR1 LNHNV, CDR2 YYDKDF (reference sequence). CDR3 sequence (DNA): TGTGCCACCAGCAGAGAGGGACTTAGCACAGATACGCAGTATTTT. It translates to CATSREGLSTDTQYF. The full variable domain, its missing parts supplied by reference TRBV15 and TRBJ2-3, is DAMVIQNPRYQVTQFGKPVTLSCSQTLNHNVMYWYQQKSSQAPKLLFHYYDKDFNNEADTPDNFQSRRPNTSFCFLDIRSPGLGDTAMYLCATSREGLSTDTQYFGPGTRLTVL.

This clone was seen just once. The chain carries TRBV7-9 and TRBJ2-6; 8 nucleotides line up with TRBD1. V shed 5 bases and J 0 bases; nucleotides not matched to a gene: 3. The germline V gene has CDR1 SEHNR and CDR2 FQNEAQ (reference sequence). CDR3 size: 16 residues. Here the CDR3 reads CASSDDRGSGANVLTF. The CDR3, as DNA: TGTGCCAGCAGCGACGACAGGGGCTCTGGGGCCAACGTCCTGACTTTC.

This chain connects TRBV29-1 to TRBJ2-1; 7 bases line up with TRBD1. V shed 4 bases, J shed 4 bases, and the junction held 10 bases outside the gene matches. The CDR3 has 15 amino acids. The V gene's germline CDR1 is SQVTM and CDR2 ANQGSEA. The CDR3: CSVGLLGTAYNEQFF. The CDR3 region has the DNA TGCAGCGTTGGCCTACTCGGGACAGCATACAATGAGCAGTTCTTC.

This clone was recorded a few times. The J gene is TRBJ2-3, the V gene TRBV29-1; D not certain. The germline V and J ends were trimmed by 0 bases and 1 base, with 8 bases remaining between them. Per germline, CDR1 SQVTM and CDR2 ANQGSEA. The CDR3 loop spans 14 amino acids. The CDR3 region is CSVEDYGGTDTQYF. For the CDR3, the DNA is TGCAGCGTTGAAGATTATGGGGGCACAGATACGCAGTATTTT.

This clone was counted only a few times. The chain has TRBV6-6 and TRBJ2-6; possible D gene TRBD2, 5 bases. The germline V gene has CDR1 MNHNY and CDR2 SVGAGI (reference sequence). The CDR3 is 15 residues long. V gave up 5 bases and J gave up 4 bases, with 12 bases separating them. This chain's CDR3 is CASSPGAAGANVLTF. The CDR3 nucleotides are TGTGCCAGCAGTCCAGGAGCGGCGGGGGCCAACGTCCTGACTTTC.

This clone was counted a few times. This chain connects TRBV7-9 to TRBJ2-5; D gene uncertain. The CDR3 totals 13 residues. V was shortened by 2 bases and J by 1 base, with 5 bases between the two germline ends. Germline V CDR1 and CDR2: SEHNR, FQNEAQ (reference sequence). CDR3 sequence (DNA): TGTGCCAGCAGCTTACCCTTCCAAGAGACCCAGTACTTC. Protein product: CASSLPFQETQYF.

The CDR3 is CASSVGAGDYEQYF. CDR3 DNA sequence: TGTGCCAGCAGCGTCGGGGCAGGGGATTACGAGCAGTACTTC. The rearrangement links TRBV9 to TRBJ2-7; perhaps TRBD1 as D (6 bases). Per the germline V gene, CDR1 is SGDLS and CDR2 is YYNGEE. This CDR3 has 14 residues. Trimming left V 2 bases short and J 4 bases short, with 13 bases between.

CDR3 sequence reads: CASSSGTGSSGANVLTF. The CDR3 DNA reads as TGTGCCAGCAGCTCCGGGACAGGGAGCTCTGGGGCCAACGTCCTGACTTTC. J is TRBJ2-6 and V is TRBV6-4, with TRBD1 matching over 9 bases. Germline trimming cut 6 bases from V and 0 bases from J; bases unmatched to any gene: 6. The CDR3 consists of 17 residues. Germline-derived CDR1 and CDR2 are MRHNA and SNTAGT.

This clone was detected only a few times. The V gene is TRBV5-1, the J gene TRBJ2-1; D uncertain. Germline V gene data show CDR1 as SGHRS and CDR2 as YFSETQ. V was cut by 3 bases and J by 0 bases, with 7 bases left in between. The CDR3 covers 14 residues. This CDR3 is CASSSPPSYNEQFF. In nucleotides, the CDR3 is TGCGCCAGCAGCTCCCCCCCCTCCTACAATGAGCAGTTCTTC.

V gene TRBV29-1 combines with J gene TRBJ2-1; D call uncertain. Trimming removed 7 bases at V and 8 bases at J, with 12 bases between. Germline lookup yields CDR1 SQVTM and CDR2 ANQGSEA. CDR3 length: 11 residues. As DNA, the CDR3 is TGCAGCGCACCGGGTGGTCATGAGCAGTTCTTC. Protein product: CSAPGGHEQFF.

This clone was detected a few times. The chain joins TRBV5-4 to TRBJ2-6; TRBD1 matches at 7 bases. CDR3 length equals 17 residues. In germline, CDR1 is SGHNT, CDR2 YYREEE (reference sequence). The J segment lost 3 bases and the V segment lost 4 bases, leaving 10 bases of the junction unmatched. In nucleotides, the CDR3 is TGTGCCAGCAGCGGATCGACAGGGTACGTTGGGGCCAACGTCCTGACTTTC. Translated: CASSGSTGYVGANVLTF.

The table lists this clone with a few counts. CDR3 DNA sequence: TGTGCCAGCAGCTTAGCTGTCGCCTACGAGCAGTACTTC. This gives the protein CASSLAVAYEQYF. This chain uses TRBV13 with TRBJ2-7; D is uncertain. The CDR3 has 13 residues. V lost 1 base to trimming and J lost 2 bases, with 6 bases between them. The germline CDR1 and CDR2 sequences are PRHDT and FYEKMQ (reference sequence).

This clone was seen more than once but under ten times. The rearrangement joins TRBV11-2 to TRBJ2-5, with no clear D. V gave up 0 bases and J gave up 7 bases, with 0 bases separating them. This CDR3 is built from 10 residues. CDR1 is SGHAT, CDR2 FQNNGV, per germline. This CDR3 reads CASSLETQYF. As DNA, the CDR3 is TGTGCCAGCAGCTTAGAGACCCAGTACTTC.

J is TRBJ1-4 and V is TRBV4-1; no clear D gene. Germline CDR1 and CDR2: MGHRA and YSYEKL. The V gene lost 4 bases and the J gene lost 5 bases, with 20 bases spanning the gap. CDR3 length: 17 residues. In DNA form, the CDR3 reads TGCGCCAGCAGCCTTACAGTGCAAGCCAGCCCCAATGAAAAACTGTTTTTT. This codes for CASSLTVQASPNEKLFF.

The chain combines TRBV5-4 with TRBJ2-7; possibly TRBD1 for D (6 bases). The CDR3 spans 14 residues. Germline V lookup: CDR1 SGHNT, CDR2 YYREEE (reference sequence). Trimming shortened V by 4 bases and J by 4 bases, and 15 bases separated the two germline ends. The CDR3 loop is CASSAGTRMYEQYF. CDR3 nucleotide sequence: TGTGCCAGCAGCGCCGGGACACGGATGTACGAGCAGTACTTC.

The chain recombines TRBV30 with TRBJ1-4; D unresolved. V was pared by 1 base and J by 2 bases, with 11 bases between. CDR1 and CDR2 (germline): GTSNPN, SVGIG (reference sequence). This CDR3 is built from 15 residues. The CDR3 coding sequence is TGTGCCTGGAGTGGTGTGATGGGGACTAATGAAAAACTGTTTTTT. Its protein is CAWSGVMGTNEKLFF.

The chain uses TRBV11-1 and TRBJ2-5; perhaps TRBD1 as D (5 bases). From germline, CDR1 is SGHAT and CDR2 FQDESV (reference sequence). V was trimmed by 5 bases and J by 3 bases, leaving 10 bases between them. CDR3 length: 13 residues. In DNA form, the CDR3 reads TGTGCCAGCAGCCCCCAGGGCGAAGAGACCCAGTACTTC. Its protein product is CASSPQGEETQYF.

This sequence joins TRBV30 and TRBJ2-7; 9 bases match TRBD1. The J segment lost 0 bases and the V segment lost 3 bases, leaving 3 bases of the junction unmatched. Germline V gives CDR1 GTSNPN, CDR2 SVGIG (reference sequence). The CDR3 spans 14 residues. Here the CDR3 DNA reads TGTGCCTGGAGACTGACAGGGGGCTCCTACGAGCAGTACTTC. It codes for CAWRLTGGSYEQYF.

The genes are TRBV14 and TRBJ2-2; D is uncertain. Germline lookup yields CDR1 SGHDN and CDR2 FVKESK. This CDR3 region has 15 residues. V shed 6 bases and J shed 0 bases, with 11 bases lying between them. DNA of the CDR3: TGTGCCAGCAGTTATAGACACCCGAACACCGGGGAGCTGTTTTTT. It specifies CASSYRHPNTGELFF.

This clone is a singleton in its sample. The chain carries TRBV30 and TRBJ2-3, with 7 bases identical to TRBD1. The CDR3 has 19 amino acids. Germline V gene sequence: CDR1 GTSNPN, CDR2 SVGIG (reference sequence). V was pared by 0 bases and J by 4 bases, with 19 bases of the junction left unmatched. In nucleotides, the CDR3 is TGTGCCTGGAGTGTAATTCTAGGGCTGCGACAGGGTCCGCCAGATACGCAGTATTTT. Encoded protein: CAWSVILGLRQGPPDTQYF.

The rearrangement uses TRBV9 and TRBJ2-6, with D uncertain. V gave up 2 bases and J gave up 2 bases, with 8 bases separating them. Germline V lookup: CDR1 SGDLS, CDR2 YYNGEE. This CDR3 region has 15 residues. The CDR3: CASSVSSPGANVLTF. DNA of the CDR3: TGTGCCAGCAGCGTCAGCAGTCCTGGGGCCAACGTCCTGACTTTC. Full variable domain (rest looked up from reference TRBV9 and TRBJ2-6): DSGVTQTPKHLITATGQRVTLRCSPRSGDLSVYWYQQSLDQGLQFLIQYYNGEERAKGNILERFSAQQFPDLHSELNLSSLELGDSALYFCASSVSSPGANVLTFGAGSRLTVL.

The CDR3 sequence: CASNGGWELFF. For the CDR3, the DNA is TGTGCCAGTAACGGCGGCTGGGAGCTGTTTTTT. The chain uses TRBV19 and TRBJ2-2; D call uncertain. Per the germline V gene, CDR1 is LNHDA and CDR2 is SQIVND (reference sequence). The CDR3 contains 11 residues. Deletions cut 7 bases from V and 9 bases from J, with 9 bases between.

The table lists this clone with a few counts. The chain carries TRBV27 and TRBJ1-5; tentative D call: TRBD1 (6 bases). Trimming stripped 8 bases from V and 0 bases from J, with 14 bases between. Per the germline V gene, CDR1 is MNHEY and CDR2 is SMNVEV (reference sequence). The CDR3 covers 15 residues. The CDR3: CASSPGVYSNQPQHF. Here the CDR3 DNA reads TGTGCCAGCTCCCCAGGGGTTTATAGCAATCAGCCCCAGCATTTT.